This T cell receptor (beta chain) was recovered during a study of shared clonotypes between healthy human individuals. Turning to the study itself: CD4 naive cells filled three plates per donor, CD4 memory three, CD8 naive two and CD8 memory one.

TCRdb's table, derived via immunoSEQ multiplex PCR, lists solely in-frame clones and lacks some. The sample carries hundreds of thousands of clones, 90% to 96% recorded once. Study-level findings and limits: Owing to a small donor count, the genetic and exposure-history diversity represented was limited.

For this clone: The antigen is undetermined.

This sequence originates from a woman under 40 in good health. Sequencing was done on a sample of naive CD4+ T cells sorted from blood. Stated subset: CD45RA+ positively selected.

CDR3 coding DNA: TGTGCCAGCAGCTTAGCGGTTAACTATGGCTACACCTTC. This encodes CASSLAVNYGYTF. The chain links TRBV7-2 to TRBJ1-2; D not certain. The CDR3 has 13 residues. V was cut by 0 bases and J by 1 base, with 3 bases left in between. The germline V gene has CDR1 SGHTA and CDR2 FQGNSA.